This T cell receptor beta chain was identified during a study of blood T cell repertoires in COVID-19. The wider study: Some COVID-19 samples were acute and others convalescent; all came from the United States, Italy and Spain. PBMCs, B-cell-depleted T cells, or T cells were the source of the cDNA or gDNA that made up the material.

Methods used by the authors: The authors estimated nucleated cell counts from reference gene primer amplification. Repertoires were generated with immunoSEQ multiplex PCR, while TCRdb's copy carries only in-frame clones and drops some. Clone size and V and J calls were adopted from that table, with D and trimming inferred from the DNA. In the table there are 95,000 to 100,000 clones, roughly 90% of which are singletons. This clone was picked up a small number of times. The CDR3 sequence is 12 residues long. The germline V gene has CDR1 MNHEY and CDR2 SVGEGT. V gave up 6 bases and J gave up 3 bases, with 9 bases separating them.

The sample comprised peripheral blood. The source is a man aged 80 or over with acute or convalescent COVID-19. The chain couples TRBV6-2 or TRBV6-3 to TRBJ2-7, with D uncertain. In DNA, the CDR3 is TGTGCCAGCAGCCTGTTCTACTACGAGCAGTACTTC. It translates to CASSLFYYEQYF.